The 28 T cell receptor beta chains presented below share a single source sample, sequenced in a study of cytomegalovirus exposure and HLA in healthy donors. With 60 Vbeta and 13 Jbeta primers, the PCR was carried out. Data came from immunoSEQ multiplex PCR; TCRdb stores just in-frame clones and leaves some out. The sample comprises approximately 180,000 clones, 82% of which are singletons, and 1.7% rests with the top ten. The sequenced sample was PBMCs. The receptor source for this set is a woman aged 18-29 years in good health and CMV-seronegative.

J is TRBJ1-1 and V is TRBV9; D unresolved. Germline V CDR1 and CDR2: SGDLS, YYNGEE. The CDR3 has 13 amino acids. The V gene lost 4 bases and the J gene lost 2 bases, with 9 bases spanning the gap. Here the CDR3 DNA reads TGTGCCAGCAGCCTCGGGTTTAACACTGAAGCTTTCTTT. It translates to CASSLGFNTEAFF.

V usage is TRBV5-5 and J usage is TRBJ2-7; TRBD1 matches at 9 bases. CDR3 size: 14 residues. Germline V gives CDR1 SGHKS, CDR2 YYEKEE (reference sequence). The V and J ends lost 1 base and 7 bases, in that order; junction bases with no gene match: 6. The CDR3 DNA sequence: TGTGCCAGCAGCTTGTGGACAGGGGACGGGGAGCAGTACGTC. The encoded protein is CASSLWTGDGEQYV.

This clone has just one count. The V gene is TRBV27, the J gene TRBJ2-7, with 8 positions matching TRBD2. J was trimmed by 2 bases and V by 6 bases; bases with no gene match: 9. The CDR3 runs to 15 residues. The germline V gene encodes CDR1 MNHEY and CDR2 SMNVEV (reference sequence). In DNA form, the CDR3 reads TGTGCCAGCAGCCCTCCGGGGGGGGGACCCTACGAGCAGTACTTC. Amino acids: CASSPPGGGPYEQYF.

The rearrangement joins TRBV5-5 to TRBJ2-3; D uncertain. The CDR3 spans 15 residues. Germline CDR1 and CDR2: SGHKS and YYEKEE (reference sequence). The V and J ends lost 2 bases and 2 bases respectively, with 12 bases between them. For the CDR3, the DNA is TGTGCCAGCAGCTTCGGGTGGAAAGACACAGATACGCAGTATTTT. This encodes CASSFGWKDTDTQYF.

The chain combines TRBV10-2 with TRBJ2-3; perhaps TRBD2 as D (6 bases). The V gene lost 5 bases and the J gene lost 2 bases, with 17 bases spanning the gap. The germline gives CDR1 WSHSY, CDR2 SAAADI. The CDR3 has 16 residues. The CDR3 is CASSPLVAAATDTQYF. The CDR3 DNA is TGCGCCAGCAGTCCCCTCGTAGCGGCGGCCACAGATACGCAGTATTTT.

V is TRBV11-2 and J is TRBJ2-7, with D maybe TRBD2 (6 bases). This CDR3 is 16 amino acids long. Trimming removed 8 bases from V and 6 bases from J, with 26 bases in between. The germline V gene has CDR1 SGHAT and CDR2 FQNNGV. The CDR3 sequence is CASQIRDSDPLREQYF. The CDR3 DNA reads TGTGCCAGCCAGATCCGGGACTCAGATCCCCTCCGCGAGCAGTACTTC.

J is TRBJ2-1 and V is TRBV7-6; D is possibly TRBD1 (5 bases). Trimming took 3 bases from V and 6 from J, leaving 12 bases between them. There are 14 residues in the CDR3. CDR1 is SGHVS and CDR2 is FNYEAQ in the germline V gene. This CDR3 reads CASSLVGRGNEQFF. CDR3 DNA sequence: TGTGCCAGCAGCTTGGTGGGGCGAGGCAATGAGCAGTTCTTC.

This chain joins TRBV6-6 and TRBJ2-5; D is perhaps TRBD1 (7 bases). This CDR3 is built from 14 residues. CDR1 and CDR2 (germline): MNHNY, SVGAGI (reference sequence). V lost 4 bases and J lost 5, with 14 bases in between. Written as DNA, the CDR3 is TGTGCCAGCAGTTTCAGGGGGGAACTGGAGACCCAGTACTTC. As protein: CASSFRGELETQYF.

About this clone: A read error may account for a junction end that differs from germline. The chain carries TRBV18 and TRBJ2-7, with 9 bases lining up with TRBD2. Germline loops: CDR1 KGHSH, CDR2 LQKENI. This CDR3 contains 15 residues. The CDR3 is CASSPLAGASYEQYF. The CDR3 region has the DNA TGTGCCAGTTCACCATTAGCGGGAGCCTCCTACGAGCAGTACTTC.

The chain combines TRBV30 with TRBJ1-3; D gene unclear. The CDR3 covers 13 residues. Germline V gene lookup returns CDR1 GTSNPN and CDR2 SVGIG (reference sequence). Deletions cut 0 bases from V and 5 bases from J, with 8 bases between. This CDR3 is CAWSVRGRNTIYF. CDR3 DNA: TGTGCCTGGAGTGTAAGAGGCAGAAACACCATATATTTT.

This chain joins TRBV19 and TRBJ2-5; 7 nucleotides line up with TRBD2. After removal of 7 bases from V and 5 bases from J, the junction contained 7 bases not matched to a gene. Germline V gene sequence: CDR1 LNHDA, CDR2 SQIVND (reference sequence). CDR3 length equals 13 residues. The CDR3 region is CASKGGGGETQYF. The CDR3 nucleotides read TGTGCCAGTAAGGGCGGGGGAGGTGAGACCCAGTACTTC.

The chain employs TRBV6-6 and TRBJ2-7, with 10 nucleotides matching TRBD2. Germline lookup yields CDR1 MNHNY and CDR2 SVGAGI (reference sequence). Losses at the gene ends were 6 bases for V and 2 bases for J; bases not matched to a gene: 7. The CDR3 runs 15 residues. The CDR3 bases are TGTGCCAGCAGCACACTAGCGGGAATCACCTACGAGCAGTACTTC. The encoded protein is CASSTLAGITYEQYF.

The chain is built from TRBV10-1 and TRBJ2-6; D is perhaps TRBD2 (5 bases). V gave up 4 bases and J gave up 2 bases, with 18 bases separating them. CDR1 is WNHNN and CDR2 is SYGVQD in the germline V gene (reference sequence). The CDR3 length is 18 residues. CDR3 in DNA: TGCGCCAGCAGTGTCGGAGGTATTGCTCGACCTGGGGCCAACGTCCTGACTTTC. This gives the protein CASSVGGIARPGANVLTF.

This sequence joins TRBV28 and TRBJ1-4; D ambiguous. The V gene lost 6 bases and the J gene lost 2 bases, with 10 bases spanning the gap. The germline gives CDR1 MDHEN, CDR2 SYDVKM. This CDR3 contains 14 residues. The CDR3 here is CASRPQWTNEKLFF. In DNA, the CDR3 is TGTGCCAGCAGACCTCAGTGGACTAATGAAAAACTGTTTTTT.

This clone appeared a few times. The genes are TRBV6-6 and TRBJ2-3, with 8 nucleotides matching TRBD2. This CDR3 region has 14 residues. Per the germline V gene, CDR1 is MNHNY and CDR2 is SVGAGI (reference sequence). V dropped 6 bases and J dropped 6; count of bases not matched to a gene: 8. The CDR3 nucleotides read TGTGCCAGCAGGACTAGCGAGGTTTCGGATACGCAGTATTTT. Translation gives CASRTSEVSDTQYF.

To note about this clone: One end of the junction does not line up with germline, which may come from a read error. The same CDR3 is also encoded by other DNA sequences in this sample. The chain is built from TRBV27 and TRBJ1-4, with D possibly TRBD1 on 6 matching bases. The CDR3 length is 14 residues. Germline lookup yields CDR1 MNHEY and CDR2 SMNVEV (reference sequence). CDR3 DNA sequence: TGTGCCAGTAGTTCCCAGGGGTCCAATGAAAAACTGTTTTTT. This encodes CASSSQGSNEKLFF.

The chain is built from TRBV9 and TRBJ1-2; D might be TRBD1 (6 bases). Germline assignment: CDR1 SGDLS and CDR2 YYNGEE. V shed 3 bases and J shed 3 bases, with 18 bases lying between them. There are 16 residues in the CDR3. The CDR3 sequence: CASSAPSTGIHYGYTF. The CDR3 DNA follows: TGTGCCAGCAGCGCTCCCTCAACAGGGATACACTATGGCTACACCTTC.

V is TRBV7-8 and J is TRBJ1-1; D not resolved. Looked up from germline, CDR1 is SGHVS and CDR2 is FQNEAQ. The CDR3 has 11 amino acids. The ends were cut back, 2 bases at V and 6 bases at J, with 4 bases in the middle. CDR3 DNA: TGTGCCAGCAGCTTATCATCTGAAGCTTTCTTT. This encodes CASSLSSEAFF.

V is TRBV19 and J is TRBJ2-6; D not resolved. The CDR3 totals 14 residues. The V gene's germline CDR1 is LNHDA and CDR2 SQIVND (reference sequence). The V end lost 5 bases, the J end lost 4 bases, and 9 bases lay between the germline ends. The CDR3 protein is CASSAPAGANVLTF. DNA of the CDR3: TGTGCCAGTAGTGCTCCCGCGGGGGCCAACGTCCTGACTTTC.

This clone was detected only once. The J gene is TRBJ2-5, the V gene TRBV5-1; the D gene is possibly TRBD2 (6 bases). The J call is in doubt because the DNA end fits TRBJ2-7 better. The CDR3 runs 16 residues. Germline values: CDR1 SGHRS, CDR2 YFSETQ. In DNA, the CDR3 is TGCGCCAGCAGCTTGGGTGCGGGGTCCCCTTCCTACGAGCAGTACTTC. It yields the protein CASSLGAGSPSYEQYF.

As to this clone: Germline is not matched at one junction end, which may reflect a read error. The chain joins TRBV7-9 to TRBJ2-5; TRBD1 agrees at 10 bases. The CDR3 runs 16 residues. Germline values: CDR1 SEHNR, CDR2 FQNEAQ (reference sequence). The CDR3 is CSSSSRDRGDQETQYF. CDR3 bases: TGTTCCAGCAGCTCACGGGACAGGGGTGATCAAGAGACCCAGTACTTC.

The rearrangement joins TRBV13 to TRBJ2-3; possible D gene TRBD1, 6 bases. Between the trimmed V and J ends, which lost 0 bases and 4 bases, there was a span of 11 bases. Germline values: CDR1 PRHDT, CDR2 FYEKMQ (reference sequence). CDR3 length equals 15 residues. This CDR3 reads CASSLGGRGADTQYF. DNA of the CDR3: TGTGCCAGCAGCTTAGGGGGCAGGGGAGCAGATACGCAGTATTTT.

J is TRBJ2-3 and V is TRBV29-1; D perhaps matches TRBD1 (5 bases). V lost 3 bases and J lost 4, with 8 bases in between. The CDR3 covers 12 residues. Looked up from germline, CDR1 is SQVTM and CDR2 is ANQGSEA. DNA of the CDR3: TGCAGCGTTGAGGGCAGGGCAGATACGCAGTATTTT. As protein: CSVEGRADTQYF.

CDR3 protein: CASSRSSDTDTQYF. In nucleotides, the CDR3 is TGTGCCAGCAGCCGGTCTAGCGACACAGATACGCAGTATTTT. The chain links TRBV4-2 to TRBJ2-3; D is perhaps TRBD2 (6 bases). Trimming took 4 bases from V and 2 from J, leaving 10 bases between them. Germline loops: CDR1 LGHNA, CDR2 YNFKEQ. The CDR3 is 14 residues long.

This sequence joins TRBV28 and TRBJ2-3; 8 nucleotides match TRBD1. Per the germline V gene, CDR1 is MDHEN and CDR2 is SYDVKM. V lost 5 bases, J lost 3 bases, and 10 bases stayed unmatched. CDR3 length equals 16 residues. In DNA form, the CDR3 reads TGTGCCAGCAGTCCCACGACAGGGGAATTGACAGATACGCAGTATTTT. Protein product: CASSPTTGELTDTQYF.

This chain links TRBV9 with TRBJ2-2; maybe TRBD1 (6 bases). Germline V gives CDR1 SGDLS, CDR2 YYNGEE. The CDR3 covers 16 residues. Trimming removed 1 base at V and 2 bases at J, with 12 bases between. CDR3 nucleotides: TGTGCCAGCAGCGTAACGGACAGCTTAAACACCGGGGAGCTGTTTTTT. Translated: CASSVTDSLNTGELFF.

The chain uses TRBV7-2 and TRBJ2-3; D uncertain. The V end lost 0 bases, the J end lost 4 bases, and 8 bases lay between the germline ends. The CDR3 is 14 residues long. The germline V gene encodes CDR1 SGHTA and CDR2 FQGNSA. The DNA for the CDR3 is TGTGCCAGCAGCTTAGCTGCAGGCGCAGATACGCAGTATTTT. Encoded protein: CASSLAAGADTQYF.

V gene TRBV25-1 combines with J gene TRBJ1-1; D is unresolved. CDR3 size: 15 residues. The V gene's germline CDR1 is MGHDK and CDR2 SYGVNS. With 1 base removed from V and 1 base from J, the gap between germline ends came to 10 bases. The CDR3 protein is CASSEWWEENTEAFF. CDR3 DNA: TGTGCCAGCAGTGAATGGTGGGAGGAGAACACTGAAGCTTTCTTT.